Listed here are 9 T cell receptor beta chains from one sample, sequenced in a study of control samples from healthy donors and cancer patients. Data came from immunoSEQ multiplex PCR; TCRdb stores just in-frame clones and leaves some out. This table holds around 80,000 clones, approximately 90% found once. The sequenced sample was blood. The receptors were sampled from a woman aged 50 to 60 in good health.

The V gene is TRBV2, the J gene TRBJ2-7; TRBD1 matches 7 bases. V lost 10 bases and J lost 2; bases outside the gene matches: 8. Germline CDR1 reads SNHLY; CDR2 reads FYNNEI. The CDR3 is 13 residues long. CDR3 sequence reads: CATRRQGTYEQYF. CDR3 nucleotide sequence: TGTGCCACTCGGCGACAGGGAACCTACGAGCAGTACTTC.

This clone was detected once. CDR3 coding DNA: TGTGCCAGCAGTGAAAGCGGGAGGTTTCGCCCCTACTTC. Encoded protein: CASSESGRFRPYF. The chain has TRBV6-1 and TRBJ2-7, with 9 bases that match TRBD2. Per the germline V gene, CDR1 is MNHNS and CDR2 is SASEGT. J lost 13 bases, V lost 2 bases, and 9 bases had no gene match. CDR3 length equals 13 residues.

This chain connects TRBV5-4 to TRBJ1-1, with TRBD1 matching 7 bases. Germline lookup yields CDR1 SGHNT and CDR2 YYREEE (reference sequence). The V gene end was trimmed by 4 bases and the J gene end by 7 bases; junction bases not matched to a gene: 4. This CDR3 has 12 residues. CDR3 region: CASSQTGIEAFF. In DNA form, the CDR3 reads TGTGCCAGCAGCCAGACAGGGATTGAAGCTTTCTTT.

The chain carries TRBV3-1 (or the pseudogene TRBV3-2) and TRBJ2-3; the match to TRBD2 covers 7 bases. Germline V lookup: CDR1 LGHDT, CDR2 YNNKEL (reference sequence). The CDR3 is made up of 16 amino acids. Trimming removed 3 bases from V and 2 bases from J; junction bases left unmatched: 8. The CDR3 DNA is TGTGCCAGCAGCCAGGGAGGGACCGACCCCACAGATACGCAGTATTTT. It is translated as CASSQGGTDPTDTQYF.

This chain links TRBV4-2 with TRBJ1-6; weak D call: TRBD1 (6 bases). The CDR3 is 14 residues long. Trimming pared 3 bases from V and 10 bases from J, leaving 13 bases between. Germline CDR1 LGHNA, CDR2 YNFKEQ. CDR3: CASSQQGRGSPLHF. In DNA, the CDR3 is TGTGCCAGCAGCCAGCAGGGGCGCGGGTCACCCCTCCACTTT.

This clone was detected only once. The genes are TRBV5-1 and TRBJ2-2; possibly TRBD1 for D (5 bases). The length of the CDR3 is 15 residues. Trimming stripped 6 bases from V and 5 bases from J, with 17 bases between. Germline CDR1 SGHRS, CDR2 YFSETQ. Written as DNA, the CDR3 is TGCGCCAGCAACTCGAAGGGGCTTGATACCGGGGAGCTGTTTTTT. Amino acids: CASNSKGLDTGELFF.

The chain links TRBV4-1 to TRBJ2-7; D remains unclear. This CDR3 is 16 amino acids long. Germline lookup yields CDR1 MGHRA and CDR2 YSYEKL. The V and J ends lost 0 bases and 5 bases respectively, with 17 bases between them. The CDR3 region has the DNA TGCGCCAGCAGCCAAGAGTGGCCGATGCCCGGGCACGAGCAGTACTTC. Protein sequence: CASSQEWPMPGHEQYF.

The CDR3 loop is CASSKNIRDRVLYEQYF. DNA for the CDR3: TGTGCCAGCAGCAAGAACATCCGGGACAGAGTCCTCTACGAGCAGTACTTC. This chain links TRBV3-1 (or the pseudogene TRBV3-2) with TRBJ2-7, with TRBD1 matching over 7 bases. Per germline, CDR1 LGHDT and CDR2 YNNKEL (reference sequence). J gave up 3 bases and V 5 bases, and 16 bases lay outside the gene matches. There are 17 residues in the CDR3.

This chain joins TRBV11-2 and TRBJ2-4; 9 bases are shared with TRBD1. This CDR3 comprises 14 residues. Germline CDR1 is SGHAT and CDR2 is FQNNGV. Trimming at V came to 5 bases and at J to 8 bases, leaving 7 bases not matched to a gene. CDR3 sequence (DNA): TGTGCCAGCAGCATGGACAGGGGATCGGACATTCAGTACTTC. Translated, it gives CASSMDRGSDIQYF.